This entry lists 6 T cell receptor beta chains sequenced from one sample in a study of CD8 T cells in Susac syndrome. RNA was extracted with the RNeasy kit, and a quantity of about 0.45 to 1 ug was reverse transcribed using random hexamers. From the immunoSEQ multiplex PCR reads, TCRdb called clonotypes with MiXCR, one entry per CDR3 protein. The sample consists of around 190,000 distinct CDR3 sequences, approximately 93% of them appearing once. Sequenced input: CD4+ T cells from PBMCs. These receptors all stem from a human donor in good health.

The chain uses TRBV30 and TRBJ1-1, with 7 bases identical to TRBD1. This CDR3 is 14 amino acids long. Trimming at V came to 7 bases and at J to 6 bases, leaving 14 bases not matched to a gene. Germline assignment: CDR1 GTSNPN and CDR2 SVGIG (reference sequence). CDR3 nucleotide sequence: TGTGCCTTCTCACAGACAGGGATTTACGCTGAAGCTTTCTTT. Translating gives CAFSQTGIYAEAFF.

V is TRBV28 and J is TRBJ2-1, with no clear D. CDR3 length: 16 residues. Trimming pared 5 bases from V and 4 bases from J, leaving 18 bases between. Germline CDR1 reads MDHEN; CDR2 reads SYDVKM. In DNA form, the CDR3 reads TGTGCCAGCAGTAGTCGAGGAGTCAGCATTTACAATGAGCAGTTCTTC. Translation: CASSSRGVSIYNEQFF.

Here the CDR3 reads CSAQGSYTGELFF. The CDR3 DNA sequence: TGCAGTGCCCAGGGGTCCTACACCGGGGAGCTGTTTTTT. This sequence joins TRBV20-1 and TRBJ2-2; D is perhaps TRBD1 (6 bases). The V gene's germline CDR1 is DFQATT and CDR2 SNEGSKA (reference sequence). This CDR3 contains 13 residues. The V end was cut by 6 bases, the J end by 3 bases, with 11 bases between.

The chain joins TRBV7-2 to TRBJ2-7; D gene uncertain. Germline lookup yields CDR1 SGHTA and CDR2 FQGNSA. The CDR3 extends over 13 amino acids. Trimming removed 1 base at V and 5 bases at J, with 9 bases between. The CDR3 is CASSLDPGDEQYF. The CDR3 DNA sequence: TGTGCCAGCAGCTTAGACCCAGGAGACGAGCAGTACTTC.

The rearrangement links TRBV6-2 or TRBV6-3 to TRBJ2-3; TRBD1 agrees at 10 bases. The CDR3 runs to 15 residues. The V gene end was trimmed by 2 bases and the J gene end by 6 bases; junction bases not matched to a gene: 5. Germline CDR1 reads MNHEY; CDR2 reads SVGEGT. CDR3 nucleotides: TGTGCCAGCAGTTACACCCTGGACAGGGGGGATACGCAGTATTTT. Its protein product is CASSYTLDRGDTQYF.

The chain recombines TRBV4-1 with TRBJ1-5, with 7 nucleotides matching TRBD1. V was pared by 11 bases and J by 3 bases, with 7 bases of the junction left unmatched. The CDR3 loop spans 13 amino acids. Germline V gene lookup returns CDR1 MGHRA and CDR2 YSYEKL. This chain's CDR3 is CAAGQPNNQPQHF. The CDR3 bases are TGCGCCGCGGGACAGCCGAACAATCAGCCCCAGCATTTT.